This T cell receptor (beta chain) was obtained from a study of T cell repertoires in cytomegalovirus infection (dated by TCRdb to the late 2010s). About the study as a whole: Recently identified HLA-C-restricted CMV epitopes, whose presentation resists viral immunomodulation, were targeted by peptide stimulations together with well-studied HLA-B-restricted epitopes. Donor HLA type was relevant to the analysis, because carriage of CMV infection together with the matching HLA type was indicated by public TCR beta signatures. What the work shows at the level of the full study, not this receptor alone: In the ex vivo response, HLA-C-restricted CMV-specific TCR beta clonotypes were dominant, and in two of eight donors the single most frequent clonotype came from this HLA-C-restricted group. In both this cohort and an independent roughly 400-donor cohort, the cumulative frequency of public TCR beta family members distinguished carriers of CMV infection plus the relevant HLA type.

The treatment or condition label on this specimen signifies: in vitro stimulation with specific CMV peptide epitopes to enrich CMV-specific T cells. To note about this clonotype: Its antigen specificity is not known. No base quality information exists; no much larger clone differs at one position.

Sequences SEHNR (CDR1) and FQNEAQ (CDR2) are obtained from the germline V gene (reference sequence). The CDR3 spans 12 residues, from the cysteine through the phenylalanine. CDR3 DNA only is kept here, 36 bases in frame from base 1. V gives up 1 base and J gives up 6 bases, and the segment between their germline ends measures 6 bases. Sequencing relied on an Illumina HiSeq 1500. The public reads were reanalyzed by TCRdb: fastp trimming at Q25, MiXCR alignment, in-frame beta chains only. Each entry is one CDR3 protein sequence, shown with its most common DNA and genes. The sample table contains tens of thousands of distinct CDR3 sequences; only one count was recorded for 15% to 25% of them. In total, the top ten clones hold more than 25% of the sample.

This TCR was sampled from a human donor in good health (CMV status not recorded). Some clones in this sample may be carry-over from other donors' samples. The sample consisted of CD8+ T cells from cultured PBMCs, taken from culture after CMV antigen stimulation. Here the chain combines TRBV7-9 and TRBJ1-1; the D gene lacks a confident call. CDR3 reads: CASSLGSSEAFF. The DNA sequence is TGTGCCAGCAGCTTAGGGTCTTCTGAAGCTTTCTTT.